This TCR beta chain derives from a study of T cell repertoires in cytomegalovirus infection. Germline V CDR1 and CDR2: SGHTA, FQGNSA. Trimming cost V 6 bases and J 1 base; bases outside gene matches: 3. There are 14 residues in the CDR3. This clonotype was counted ten times or more. TCRdb analysed the reads with MiXCR anew, one entry per CDR3 protein. The sample holds 290,000 or so distinct CDR3 sequences, roughly 24% seen once. Sequenced material: PBMCs. This rearrangement joins TRBV7-2 to TRBJ2-7; 10 bases line up with TRBD2. This TCR came from a human donor in good health (CMV status not recorded). Some clones in this sample may be carry-over from other donors' samples. CDR3 in amino acids: CASSFSGRSYEQYF. The CDR3 region has the DNA TGTGCCAGCAGTTTTAGCGGGAGGTCCTACGAGCAGTACTTC.